Given below is one T cell receptor beta chain in context. Its target is unknown. This entry belongs to a study of T cell repertoires in ileal Crohn's disease. Study information: Postoperative therapy was given to about half: roughly 11 thiopurines, about 19 anti-TNF agents.

TCRdb keeps only in-frame clones here, not all; method: immunoSEQ multiplex PCR. This table holds 2,000 to 2,500 clones, roughly 76% found once. The CDR3 has 15 amino acids. Germline V lookup: CDR1 SGHTA, CDR2 FQGTGA. The germline V and J ends were trimmed by 2 bases and 3 bases, with 11 bases remaining between them. General study findings and limits: Clonality above 26.8% at surgery always came with endoscopic recurrence.

The chain couples TRBV7-3 to TRBJ2-1, with D perhaps matching TRBD1 (6 bases). The sample consisted of ileal tissue. The clonotype comes from an adult with Crohn's disease. The chain's CDR3 is CASSLVVGGYNEQFF. The CDR3 DNA reads as TGTGCCAGCAGCTTAGTCGTAGGGGGCTACAATGAGCAGTTCTTC.